This record covers a single T cell receptor beta chain. Profiled with immunoSEQ multiplex PCR; TCRdb holds only in-frame clones, not every one. The table has around 250,000 clones, around 89% seen once. The record originates from a study of blood T cell repertoires in COVID-19. Overall study context: There were acute and convalescent COVID-19 samples, and they came from the United States, Italy and Spain.

V lost 4 bases, J lost 3 bases, and 13 bases lay in between. Germline CDR1 is SGHTA and CDR2 is FQGNSA. The CDR3 contains 14 residues. Everyone who took part was roughly 18 to 89 years old, and they came from some 23 US areas. This TCR came from a woman under 40 who had recovered from COVID-19. Sequenced material: PBMCs or T cells enriched from blood (not recorded which). J is TRBJ2-7 and V is TRBV7-2; D is possibly TRBD2 (5 bases). CDR3 residues: CASSSYQRSYEQYF. CDR3 DNA: TGTGCCAGCAGCTCCTATCAGCGGAGCTACGAGCAGTACTTC.